This TCR beta chain emerged from a study of immune evolution from preneoplasia to lung adenocarcinoma. Per germline, CDR1 LGHNA and CDR2 YNFKEQ. V dropped 0 bases and J dropped 5 bases, with 19 bases sitting between them. The CDR3 runs 17 residues. This table comes from immunoSEQ multiplex PCR, and its TCRdb copy is limited to in-frame clones, with some not included. The sample carries roughly 38,000 clones, 74% recorded once. V usage is TRBV4-2 and J usage is TRBJ2-5; D may correspond to TRBD1 or TRBD2 (5 bases each). This TCR derives from a person aged 60 to 70 with lung adenocarcinoma. Sequencing was carried out using FFPE invasive lung adenocarcinoma tissue. CDR3 protein: CASSQDRAGGARETQYF. The CDR3, as DNA: TGTGCCAGCAGCCAAGATCGGGCTGGGGGAGCCAGGGAGACCCAGTACTTC.